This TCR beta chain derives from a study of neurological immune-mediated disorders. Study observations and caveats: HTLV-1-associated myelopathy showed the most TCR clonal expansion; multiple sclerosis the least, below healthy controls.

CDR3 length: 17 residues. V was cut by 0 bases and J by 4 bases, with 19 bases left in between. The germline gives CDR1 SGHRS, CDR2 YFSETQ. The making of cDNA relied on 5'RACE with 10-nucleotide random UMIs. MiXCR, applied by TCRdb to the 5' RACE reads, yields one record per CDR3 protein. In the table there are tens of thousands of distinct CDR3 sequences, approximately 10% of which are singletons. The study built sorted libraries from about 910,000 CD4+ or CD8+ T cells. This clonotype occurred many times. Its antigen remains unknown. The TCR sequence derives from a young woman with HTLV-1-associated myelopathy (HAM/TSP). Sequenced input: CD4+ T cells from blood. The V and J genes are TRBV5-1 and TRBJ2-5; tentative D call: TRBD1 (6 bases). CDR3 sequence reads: CASSLVMRTAVPETQYF. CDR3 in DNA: TGCGCCAGCAGCTTGGTCATGCGGACAGCGGTTCCAGAGACCCAGTACTTC.